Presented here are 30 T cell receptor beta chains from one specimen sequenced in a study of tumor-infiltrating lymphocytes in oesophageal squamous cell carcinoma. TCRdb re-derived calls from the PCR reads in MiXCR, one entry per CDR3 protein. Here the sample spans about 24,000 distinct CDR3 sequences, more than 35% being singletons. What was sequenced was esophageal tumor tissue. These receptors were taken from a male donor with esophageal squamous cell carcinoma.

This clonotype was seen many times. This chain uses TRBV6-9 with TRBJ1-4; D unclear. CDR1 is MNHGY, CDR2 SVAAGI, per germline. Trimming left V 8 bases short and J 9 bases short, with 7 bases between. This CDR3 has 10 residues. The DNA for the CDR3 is TGTGCCAGCCCACTTAAAAAACTGTTTTTT. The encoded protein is CASPLKKLFF.

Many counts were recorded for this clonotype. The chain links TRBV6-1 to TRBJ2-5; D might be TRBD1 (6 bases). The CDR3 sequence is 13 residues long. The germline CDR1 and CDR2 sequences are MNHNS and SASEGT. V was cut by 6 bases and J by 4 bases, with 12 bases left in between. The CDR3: CASRQGFRETQYF. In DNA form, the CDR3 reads TGTGCCAGCAGACAGGGTTTTAGAGAGACCCAGTACTTC.

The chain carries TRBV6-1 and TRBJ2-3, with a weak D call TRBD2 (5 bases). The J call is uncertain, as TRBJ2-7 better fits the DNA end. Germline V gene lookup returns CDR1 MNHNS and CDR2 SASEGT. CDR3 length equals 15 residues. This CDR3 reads CASSGTPSGSYEQYF. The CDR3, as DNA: TGTGCCAGCAGTGGGACCCCCTCGGGGTCCTACGAGCAGTACTTC.

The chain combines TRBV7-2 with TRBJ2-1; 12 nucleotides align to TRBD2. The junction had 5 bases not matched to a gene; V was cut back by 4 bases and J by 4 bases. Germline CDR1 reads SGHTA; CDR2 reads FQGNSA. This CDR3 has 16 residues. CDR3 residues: CASSWTSGNLYNEQFF. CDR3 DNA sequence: TGTGCCAGCAGCTGGACTAGCGGGAACCTATACAATGAGCAGTTCTTC.

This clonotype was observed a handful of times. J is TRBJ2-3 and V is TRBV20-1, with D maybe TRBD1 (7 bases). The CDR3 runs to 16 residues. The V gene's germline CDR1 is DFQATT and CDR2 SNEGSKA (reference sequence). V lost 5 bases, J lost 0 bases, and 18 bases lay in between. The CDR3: CSAPKGGGTSTDTQYF. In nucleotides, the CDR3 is TGCAGTGCTCCCAAAGGAGGGGGCACTAGCACAGATACGCAGTATTTT.

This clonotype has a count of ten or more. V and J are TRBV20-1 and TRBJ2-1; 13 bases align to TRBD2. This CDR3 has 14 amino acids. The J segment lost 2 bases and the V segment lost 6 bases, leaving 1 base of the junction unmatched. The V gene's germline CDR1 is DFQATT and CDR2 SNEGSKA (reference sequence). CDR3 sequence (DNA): TGCAGTGCCGGACTAGCGGGAGCCTACAATGAGCAGTTCTTC. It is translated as CSAGLAGAYNEQFF.

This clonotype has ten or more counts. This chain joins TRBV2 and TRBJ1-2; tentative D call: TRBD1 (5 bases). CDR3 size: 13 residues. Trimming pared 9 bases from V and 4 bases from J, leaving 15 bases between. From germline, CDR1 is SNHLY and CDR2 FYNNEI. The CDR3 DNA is TGTGCCAGGAAGAATTCGGGGGGCTATGGCTACACCTTC. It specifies CARKNSGGYGYTF.

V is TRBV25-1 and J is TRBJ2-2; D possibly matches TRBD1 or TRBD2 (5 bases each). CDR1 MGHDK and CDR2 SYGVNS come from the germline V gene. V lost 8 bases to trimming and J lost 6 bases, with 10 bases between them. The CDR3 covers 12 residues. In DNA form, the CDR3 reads TGTGCCAGCTGGGACGCGGCCGGGGAGCTGTTTTTT. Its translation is CASWDAAGELFF.

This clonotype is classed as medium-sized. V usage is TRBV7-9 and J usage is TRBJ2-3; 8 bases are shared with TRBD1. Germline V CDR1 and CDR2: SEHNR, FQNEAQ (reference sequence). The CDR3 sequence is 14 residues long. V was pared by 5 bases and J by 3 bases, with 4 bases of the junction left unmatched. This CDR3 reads CASSPTGGTDTQYF. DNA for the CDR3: TGTGCCAGCAGCCCAACAGGGGGGACAGATACGCAGTATTTT.

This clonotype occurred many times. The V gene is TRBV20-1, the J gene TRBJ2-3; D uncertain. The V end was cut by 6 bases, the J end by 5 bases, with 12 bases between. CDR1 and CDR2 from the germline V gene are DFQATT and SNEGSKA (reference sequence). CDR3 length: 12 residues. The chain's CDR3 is CSALARLDTQYF. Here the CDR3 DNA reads TGCAGTGCATTGGCTAGGTTAGATACGCAGTATTTT.

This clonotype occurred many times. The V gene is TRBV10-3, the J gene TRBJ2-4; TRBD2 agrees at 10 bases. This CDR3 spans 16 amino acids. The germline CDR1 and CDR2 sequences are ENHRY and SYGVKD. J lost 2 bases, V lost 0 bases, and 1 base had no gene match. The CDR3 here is CAISESTSGTKNIQYF. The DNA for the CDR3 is TGTGCCATCAGTGAGTCTACTAGCGGGACCAAAAACATTCAGTACTTC.

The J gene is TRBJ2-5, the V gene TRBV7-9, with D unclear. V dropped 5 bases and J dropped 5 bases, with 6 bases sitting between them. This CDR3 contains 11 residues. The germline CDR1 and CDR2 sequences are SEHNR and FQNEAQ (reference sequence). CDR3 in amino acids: CASSQGETQYF. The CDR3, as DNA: TGTGCCAGCAGCCAAGGGGAGACCCAGTACTTC.

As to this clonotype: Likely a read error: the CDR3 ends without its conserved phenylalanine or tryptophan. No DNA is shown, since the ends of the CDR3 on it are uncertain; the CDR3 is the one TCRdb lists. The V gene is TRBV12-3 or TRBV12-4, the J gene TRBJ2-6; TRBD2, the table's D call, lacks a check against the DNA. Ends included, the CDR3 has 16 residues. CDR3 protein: CASSRTGSYNEQFFGA.

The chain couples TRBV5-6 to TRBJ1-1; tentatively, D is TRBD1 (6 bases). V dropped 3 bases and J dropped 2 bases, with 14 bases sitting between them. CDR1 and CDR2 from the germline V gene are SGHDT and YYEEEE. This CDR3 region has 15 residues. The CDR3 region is CASSSTNRANTEAFF. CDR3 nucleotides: TGTGCCAGCAGCTCCACCAACAGGGCCAACACTGAAGCTTTCTTT.

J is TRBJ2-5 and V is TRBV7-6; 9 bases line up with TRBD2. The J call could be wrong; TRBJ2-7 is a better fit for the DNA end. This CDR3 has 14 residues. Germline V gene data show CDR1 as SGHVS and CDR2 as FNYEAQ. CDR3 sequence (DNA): TGTGCCAGCAGTAATGCAGCGGGAGGCTACGAGCAGTACTTC. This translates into CASSNAAGGYEQYF.

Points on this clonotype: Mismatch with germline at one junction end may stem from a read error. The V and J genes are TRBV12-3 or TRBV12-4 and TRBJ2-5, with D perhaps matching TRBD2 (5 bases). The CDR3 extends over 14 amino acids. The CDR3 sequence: CASSFSRNTGELYF. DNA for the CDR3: TGTGCCAGCAGTTTCAGTAGGAACACCGGGGAGCTGTATTTT.

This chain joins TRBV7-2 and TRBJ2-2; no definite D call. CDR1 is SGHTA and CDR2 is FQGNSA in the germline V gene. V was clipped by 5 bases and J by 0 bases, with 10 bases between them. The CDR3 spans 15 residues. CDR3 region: CASSQTPTNTGELFF. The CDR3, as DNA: TGTGCCAGCAGCCAGACACCGACGAACACCGGGGAGCTGTTTTTT.

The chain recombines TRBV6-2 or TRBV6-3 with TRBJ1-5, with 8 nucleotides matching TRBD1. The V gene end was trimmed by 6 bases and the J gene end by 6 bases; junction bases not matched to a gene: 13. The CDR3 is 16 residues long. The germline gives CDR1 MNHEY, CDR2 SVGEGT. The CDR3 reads CASSQTRGQGSQPQHF. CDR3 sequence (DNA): TGTGCCAGCAGCCAAACGCGCGGACAGGGCAGTCAGCCCCAGCATTTT.

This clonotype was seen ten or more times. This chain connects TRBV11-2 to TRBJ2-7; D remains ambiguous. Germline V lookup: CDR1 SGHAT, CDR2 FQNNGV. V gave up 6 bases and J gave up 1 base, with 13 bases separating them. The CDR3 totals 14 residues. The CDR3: CASRSQWGSYEQYF. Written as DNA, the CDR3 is TGTGCCAGCAGATCACAATGGGGTTCCTACGAGCAGTACTTC. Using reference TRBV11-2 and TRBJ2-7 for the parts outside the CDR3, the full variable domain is EAGVAQSPRYKIIEKRQSVAFWCNPISGHATLYWYQQILGQGPKLLIQFQNNGVVDDSQLPKDRFSAERLKGVDSTLKIQPAKLEDSAVYLCASRSQWGSYEQYFGPGTRLTVT.

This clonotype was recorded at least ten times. CDR3 sequence (DNA): TGTGCCAGCACGTCAGCGGGAGACGGAACAATCAATGAGCAGTTCTTC. Residues: CASTSAGDGTINEQFF. The V gene is TRBV28, the J gene TRBJ2-1, with 8 bases identical to TRBD2. The CDR3 sequence is 16 residues long. V lost 7 bases and J lost 6; bases outside the gene matches: 14. The germline gives CDR1 MDHEN, CDR2 SYDVKM.

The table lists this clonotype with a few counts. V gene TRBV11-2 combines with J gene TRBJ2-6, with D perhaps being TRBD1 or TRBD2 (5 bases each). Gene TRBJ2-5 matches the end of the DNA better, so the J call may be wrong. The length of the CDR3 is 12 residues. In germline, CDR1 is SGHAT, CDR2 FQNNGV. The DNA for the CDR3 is TGTGCCAGTGGGACCCCCCAAGAGACCCAGTACTTC. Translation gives CASGTPQETQYF.

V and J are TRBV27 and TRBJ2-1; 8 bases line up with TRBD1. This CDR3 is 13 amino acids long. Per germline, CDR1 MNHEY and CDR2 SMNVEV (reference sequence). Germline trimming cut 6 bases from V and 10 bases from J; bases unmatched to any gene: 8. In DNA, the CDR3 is TGTGCCAGCAGGGGGACAGGCTCCTACGAGCAGTTCTTC. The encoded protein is CASRGTGSYEQFF.

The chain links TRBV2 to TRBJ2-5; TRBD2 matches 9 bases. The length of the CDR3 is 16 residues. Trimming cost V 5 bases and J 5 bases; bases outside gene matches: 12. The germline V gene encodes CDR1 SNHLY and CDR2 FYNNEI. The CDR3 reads CASSSTGTSSWETQYF. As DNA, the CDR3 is TGTGCCAGCAGTTCTACCGGGACTAGCAGTTGGGAGACCCAGTACTTC. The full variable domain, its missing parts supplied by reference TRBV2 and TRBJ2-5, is EPEVTQTPSHQVTQMGQEVILRCVPISNHLYFYWYRQILGQKVEFLVSFYNNEISEKSEIFDDQFSVERPDGSNFTLKIRSTKLEDSAMYFCASSSTGTSSWETQYFGPGTRLLVL.

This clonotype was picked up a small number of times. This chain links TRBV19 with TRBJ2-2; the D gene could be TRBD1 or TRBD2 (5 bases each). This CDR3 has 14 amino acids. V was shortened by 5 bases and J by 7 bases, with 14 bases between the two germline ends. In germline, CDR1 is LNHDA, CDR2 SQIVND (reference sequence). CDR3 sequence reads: CASSPLVGVGELFF. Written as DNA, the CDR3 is TGTGCCAGTAGTCCGCTCGTGGGGGTCGGGGAGCTGTTTTTT.

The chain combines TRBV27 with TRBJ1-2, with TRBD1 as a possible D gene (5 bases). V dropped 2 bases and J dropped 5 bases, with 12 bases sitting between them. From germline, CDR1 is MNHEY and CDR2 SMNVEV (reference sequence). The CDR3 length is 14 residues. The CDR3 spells CASSLGGGMYGYTF. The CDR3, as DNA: TGTGCCAGCAGTTTAGGGGGTGGGATGTATGGCTACACCTTC.

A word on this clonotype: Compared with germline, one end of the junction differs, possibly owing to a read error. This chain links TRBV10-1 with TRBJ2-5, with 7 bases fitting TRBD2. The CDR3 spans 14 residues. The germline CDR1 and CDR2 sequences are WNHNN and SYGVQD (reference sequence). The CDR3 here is CASSESGTNYEEFF. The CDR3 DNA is TGCGCCAGCAGTGAGTCCGGGACTAACTACGAGGAGTTCTTC.

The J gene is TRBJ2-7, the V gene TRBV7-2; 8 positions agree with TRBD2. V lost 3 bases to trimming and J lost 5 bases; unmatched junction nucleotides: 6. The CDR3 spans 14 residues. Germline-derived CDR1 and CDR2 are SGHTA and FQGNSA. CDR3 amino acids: CASSFLAGPHEQYF. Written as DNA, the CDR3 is TGTGCCAGCAGCTTCCTAGCGGGTCCCCACGAGCAGTACTTC.

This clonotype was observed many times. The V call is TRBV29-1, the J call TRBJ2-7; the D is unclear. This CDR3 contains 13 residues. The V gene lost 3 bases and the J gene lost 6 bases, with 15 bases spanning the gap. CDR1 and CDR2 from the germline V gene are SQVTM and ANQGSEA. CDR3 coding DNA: TGCAGCGTTGATCTCAACCGTCCTATCGAGCAGTACTTC. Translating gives CSVDLNRPIEQYF.

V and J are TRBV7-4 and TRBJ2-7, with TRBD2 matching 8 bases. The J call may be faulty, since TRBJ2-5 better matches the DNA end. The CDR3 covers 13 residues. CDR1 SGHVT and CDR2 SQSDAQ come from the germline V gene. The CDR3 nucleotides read TGTGCCAGCAGCTTACCTAGCGGGGAGACCCAGTACTTC. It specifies CASSLPSGETQYF.

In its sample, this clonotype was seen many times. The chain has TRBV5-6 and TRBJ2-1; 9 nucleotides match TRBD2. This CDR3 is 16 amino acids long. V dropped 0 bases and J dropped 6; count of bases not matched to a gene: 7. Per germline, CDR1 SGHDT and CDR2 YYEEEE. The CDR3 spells CASSLGAGTSSNEQFF. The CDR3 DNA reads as TGTGCCAGCAGCTTGGGCGCCGGGACTAGCTCCAATGAGCAGTTCTTC.